This T cell receptor (beta chain) was recovered during a study of T cell responses to AZD1222 COVID-19 vaccine. The overall study: The study pooled second doses at about 4 or about 12 weeks.

On this clone: Its antigen remains unknown.

This table comes from immunoSEQ multiplex PCR, and its TCRdb copy is limited to in-frame clones, with some not included. Altogether 70,000 or so clones are present, about three quarters being singletons, with the ten largest covering 9% to 13%. Points from the study as a whole: Mostly white British, mostly female donors; authors suggested clonal diversity may be underestimated.

The CDR3 is made up of 17 amino acids. The V gene lost 2 bases and the J gene lost 0 bases, with 11 bases spanning the gap. The V gene's germline CDR1 is MNHNS and CDR2 SASEGT. The chain joins TRBV6-1 to TRBJ1-6, with D tentatively TRBD1 (6 bases). Material: peripheral blood, obtained on day 0 of AZD1222 vaccination. The receptor was derived from an adult in good health. This CDR3 reads CASSEIRGASYNSPLHF. CDR3 sequence (DNA): TGTGCCAGCAGTGAAATCAGGGGAGCCTCCTATAATTCACCCCTCCACTTT.